This T cell receptor (beta chain) was observed in a study of blood T cells in healthy people across ages. Overall study: Template switching captured about one barcoded beta molecule per two T cells. Findings and limits, study-wide: Per million T cells, the diversity of TCR beta decreased roughly linearly as age advanced.

This clonotype was seen more than once but under ten times. Its cognate antigen is unknown. Sample-barcoded 5' priming and a J-beta primer mix drove a second PCR of roughly 7 to 11 cycles. Each cDNA molecule was tagged by a template-switch adaptor that had 12 random nucleotides. TCRdb reprocessed the 5' RACE reads via MiXCR and lists one record per CDR3 protein. The sample yields approximately 1,700,000 distinct CDR3 sequences, 30% to 40% seen once. Russia was home to the donors, healthy Caucasian individuals aged roughly 6 to 90. This CDR3 is 13 amino acids long. Trimming removed 1 base at V and 5 bases at J, with 6 bases between. CDR1 and CDR2 from the germline V gene are LGHNA and YSLEER.

The source material was blood. The rearrangement links TRBV4-3 to TRBJ1-3; D gene ambiguous. This TCR was recovered from a human donor in good health. CDR3 region: CASSQVVRNTIYF. CDR3 in DNA: TGCGCCAGCAGCCAAGTAGTTCGAAACACCATATATTTT.